This TCR beta chain originates from a study of tumor and adjacent non-tumor tissue in lung cancer. At the level of the study: The cohort had about a dozen adenocarcinoma, a couple of squamous cell and 1 small cell patients.

TCRbeta libraries were built with three rounds of nested PCR, modified from ARM-PCR. TCRdb passed the multiplex PCR reads through MiXCR, listing each CDR3 protein once. The table records tens of thousands of distinct CDR3 sequences, more than 55% of them present only once. CDR1 is SEHNR, CDR2 FQNEAQ, per germline (reference sequence). V lost 5 bases and J 3 bases, leaving 17 bases between the germline ends. This CDR3 spans 16 amino acids. Turning to this clonotype: Antigen specificity is unknown. This could be a read error, since a much larger clone is one nucleotide away.

General observations from the study: Significantly higher TCR diversity was found in tumor than normal lung. Normal lung showed higher cumulative top 100 clone frequency than tumor.

No cell sorting was done before RNA was extracted from the tissue. More than 3 cm separated this lung sample from the edge of the tumor. Newly diagnosed lung cancer patients had thoracic surgery in China, August–late 2014, without prior chemotherapy. The gene calls are TRBV7-9 and TRBJ2-1; weak D call: TRBD1 (6 bases). This TCR was recovered from a woman aged 70-85 years with non-small cell lung cancer. Material: distant non-tumor lung tissue. CDR3 coding DNA: TGTGCCAGCAGCCCATTGGGGACACGGCGCTACAATGAGCAGTTCTTC. Translated: CASSPLGTRRYNEQFF.